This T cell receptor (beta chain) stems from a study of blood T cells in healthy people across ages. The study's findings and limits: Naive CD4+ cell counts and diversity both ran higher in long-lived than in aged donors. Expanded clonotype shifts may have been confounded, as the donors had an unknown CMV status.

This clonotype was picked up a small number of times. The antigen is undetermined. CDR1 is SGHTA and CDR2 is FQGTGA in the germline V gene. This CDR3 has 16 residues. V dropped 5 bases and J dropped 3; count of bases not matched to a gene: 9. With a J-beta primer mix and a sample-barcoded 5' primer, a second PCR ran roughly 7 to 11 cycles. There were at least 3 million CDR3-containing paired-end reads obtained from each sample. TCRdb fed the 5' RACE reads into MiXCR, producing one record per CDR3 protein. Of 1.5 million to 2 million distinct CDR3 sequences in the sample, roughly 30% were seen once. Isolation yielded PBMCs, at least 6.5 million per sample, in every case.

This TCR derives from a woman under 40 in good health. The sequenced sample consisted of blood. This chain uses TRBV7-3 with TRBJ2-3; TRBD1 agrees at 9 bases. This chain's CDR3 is CASSVQGARMTDTQYF. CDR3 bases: TGTGCCAGCAGCGTACAGGGGGCGCGAATGACAGATACGCAGTATTTT.